These T cell receptor beta chains were read from a single sample in a study of graft-versus-host responses after intestinal transplantation. These receptors have no identified antigens. Repertoires were generated with immunoSEQ multiplex PCR, while TCRdb's copy carries only in-frame clones and drops some. The profile shows over 100,000 clones, 93% of them singletons. The source was unstimulated CD8+ T cells sorted from spleen or lymph node cells, collected before transplant. The receptors shown here come from a human donor who was the organ donor for an intestinal transplant. The CDR3 runs from the conserved cysteine through the conserved F or W.

v_gene: TRBV5-8; CDR3aa: CASSYRGSYEQYF
v_gene: TRBV4-1; CDR3aa: CASSQVGDGYEQYF
v_gene: TRBV7-8; CDR3aa: CASSLAGGGKNTEAFF
v_gene: TRBV29-1; CDR3aa: CSVPMGTGEQYF
v_gene: TRBV2; CDR3aa: CASRVGEVPYEQYF
v_gene: TRBV2; CDR3aa: CASIGASAQTQYF
v_gene: TRBV27; CDR3aa: CASSMTGVYNEQFF
v_gene: TRBV4-3; CDR3aa: CASSQGGVLTF
v_gene: TRBV2; CDR3aa: CASSDTLRAEQYF
v_gene: TRBV13; CDR3aa: CASSLGSTGGPTGELFF
v_gene: TRBV29-1; CDR3aa: CSVEIRTDSNQPQHF
v_gene: TRBV19; CDR3aa: CASSTGQGFTGELFF
v_gene: TRBV5-6; CDR3aa: CASSWYTDTQYF
v_gene: TRBV7-2; CDR3aa: CASSLSGDSDTLQETQYF
v_gene: TRBV2; CDR3aa: CASSEWEREGDEQFF
v_gene: TRBV28; CDR3aa: CASSPDLASGSDTQYF
v_gene: TRBV6-5; CDR3aa: CASSYRQGSTEAFF
v_gene: TRBV30; CDR3aa: CAWSHGTGAGSGANVLTF
v_gene: TRBV11-3; CDR3aa: CASSFEGHNEQFF
v_gene: TRBV10-3; CDR3aa: CAGGQGPGMNTEAFF
v_gene: TRBV9; CDR3aa: CASSVGVLGGEQYF
v_gene: TRBV5-4; CDR3aa: CASSKKDLAGYNEQFF
v_gene: TRBV5-4; CDR3aa: CASSGVQDGFEQYF
v_gene: TRBV29-1; CDR3aa: CSVPGTDTQYF
v_gene: TRBV4-2; CDR3aa: CASSQDSGSSYEQYF
v_gene: TRBV2; CDR3aa: CASSESEGGVNEQYF